Listed below are T cell receptor beta chains from one sample, sequenced in a study of T cell repertoires and Cas9 in healthy adults. Assay used: immunoSEQ multiplex PCR; TCRdb lists only in-frame clones, some missing. This sample has fewer than 25,000 clones; about 89% occur once, and the top ten carry about 1.4%. Sequences were obtained from CD4+ effector T cells (CD127+, CD25-, CD137-, CD154-) from PBMCs; culture status not recorded. Source of these receptors: a human donor in good health. Both conserved end residues are trimmed from each CDR3.

CDR3,V
ASSDWGQGKDTQY,TRBV2
ASSQLASNNEQF,TRBV4-1
ASSPRVAGDTGELF,TRBV9
ASSLGQGTEKLF,TRBV5-4
ASSSPRGASRWGGYT,TRBV28
ASSIQFPGGRAPSKSNQPQH,TRBV19
ASRPPGQGASGYT,TRBV28
ASSPRGGLGKLF,TRBV14
ASSQYLQGSTGELF,TRBV16
SARGNGEQY,TRBV20-1
AWSRPPGGEQF,TRBV30
ASRGDRDPYGYT,TRBV19
ASSPERGHNEQF,TRBV7-2
ASSLGKGSLNTEAF,TRBV11-3
ASSLGQESYNEQF,TRBV5-1
ASSSPYRKSYNEQF,TRBV28
ASSLRGNDQPQH,TRBV5-6
ASSFYPSGVTEQF,TRBV5-1
ASSSTGHTNTEAF,TRBV5-1
ASSLIGGADTEAF,TRBV18
ASSLDKHQH,TRBV28
ASSSPGLGGHEQY,TRBV5-1
ASSHPRSGEETQY,TRBV4-1
ASTTQGKSGNEQF,TRBV19
ASTWAPNSYEQY,TRBV28
ASSLETGNTIY,TRBV7-9
ASSWGAEGGEQY,TRBV5-1
ASSKQETQY,TRBV28
ASSTLTNTEAF,TRBV19
ASSSDREYGYT,TRBV28
ASSPGTPQETQY,TRBV5-1